The 14 T cell receptor beta chains given below trace back to one sample, sequenced in a study of shared clonotypes between healthy human individuals. Assay: immunoSEQ multiplex PCR; the TCRdb copy retains only in-frame clones and omits some. The sample lists more than 850,000 clones; 78% were seen once. Source material: memory CD4+ T cells from PBMCs. Subset denoted: CD45RA-negative fraction. The receptors were gathered from a man younger than 35 in good health. Some clones in this sample may be carry-over from other donors' samples.

This clone was counted between two and nine times. This chain links TRBV2 with TRBJ1-1; D ambiguous. Germline assignment: CDR1 SNHLY and CDR2 FYNNEI. CDR3 length: 13 amino acids. V shed 5 bases and J shed 4 bases, with 11 bases lying between them. The CDR3 region is CASSFWEGTEAFF. The CDR3 coding sequence is TGTGCCAGCAGTTTTTGGGAGGGCACTGAAGCTTTCTTT.

The chain has TRBV5-6 and TRBJ1-2; TRBD1 matches at 7 bases. The CDR3 runs 18 residues. V lost 1 base and J lost 1; bases outside the gene matches: 13. From germline, CDR1 is SGHDT and CDR2 YYEEEE. CDR3 sequence reads: CASSLPGDRRGNNYGYTF. Here the CDR3 DNA reads TGTGCCAGCAGCTTGCCGGGGGACCGCAGGGGGAATAACTATGGCTACACCTTC.

The chain employs TRBV18 and TRBJ2-7, with D unclear. CDR3 length: 13 amino acids. CDR1 is KGHSH, CDR2 LQKENI, per germline. V was pared by 1 base and J by 2 bases, with 6 bases between. CDR3 nucleotide sequence: TGTGCCAGCTCACCACTACCAGCCTACGAGCAGTACTTC. Residues: CASSPLPAYEQYF.

The chain carries TRBV29-1 and TRBJ2-2; tentative D call: TRBD2 (5 bases). The CDR3 is 13 amino acids. The ends were cut back, 4 bases at V and 7 bases at J, with 13 bases in the middle. CDR1 and CDR2 (germline): SQVTM, ANQGSEA. The CDR3 region has the DNA TGCAGCGTTGGAGCTGTCCGGGACGGGGAGCTGTTTTTT. It codes for CSVGAVRDGELFF.

Worth noting for this clone: The identical CDR3 is also encoded by other nucleotide sequences in the sample. The chain links TRBV7-2 to TRBJ2-7, with 11 bases aligning to TRBD2. Germline loops: CDR1 SGHTA, CDR2 FQGNSA. The CDR3 loop spans 14 amino acids. V shed 6 bases, J shed 1 base, and the junction held 2 bases outside the gene matches. The CDR3 sequence: CASSPSGRSYEQYF. DNA of the CDR3: TGTGCCAGCAGTCCTAGCGGGAGGTCCTACGAGCAGTACTTC.

This clone was seen a handful of times. At the DNA level, this CDR3 is encoded by other sequences in the same sample as well. This chain uses TRBV28 with TRBJ1-2; D not resolved. This CDR3 region has 12 residues. V was pared by 8 bases and J by 8 bases, with 15 bases between. The V gene's germline CDR1 is MDHEN and CDR2 SYDVKM. The CDR3 DNA reads as TGTGCCAGCCGACGATCCGGAGGGGGCTACACCTTC. It is translated as CASRRSGGGYTF.

This clone was seen a handful of times. The chain recombines TRBV4-1 with TRBJ1-1; no clear D gene. The V gene lost 2 bases and the J gene lost 0 bases, with 7 bases spanning the gap. The CDR3 extends over 14 amino acids. Germline V lookup: CDR1 MGHRA, CDR2 YSYEKL. CDR3 region: CASSQLLMNTEAFF. The CDR3 region has the DNA TGCGCCAGCAGCCAATTGTTGATGAACACTGAAGCTTTCTTT.

The rearrangement links TRBV10-3 to TRBJ1-2; 8 bases align to TRBD1. CDR3 size: 16 residues. Germline trimming cut 2 bases from V and 6 bases from J; bases unmatched to any gene: 11. CDR1 is ENHRY and CDR2 is SYGVKD in the germline V gene. The CDR3 coding sequence is TGTGCCATCAGTGAGAGACAGGGGCACGGAGGAGATGGCTACACCTTC. Its translation: CAISERQGHGGDGYTF.

This chain links TRBV6-6 with TRBJ2-2, with 9 positions matching TRBD1. The CDR3 has 15 amino acids. Germline trimming cut 5 bases from V and 1 base from J; bases unmatched to any gene: 2. In germline, CDR1 is MNHNY, CDR2 SVGAGI (reference sequence). The CDR3 sequence: CASSPGQGNTGELFF. The CDR3 bases are TGTGCCAGCAGTCCGGGACAGGGGAACACCGGGGAGCTGTTTTTT.

This rearrangement joins TRBV11-2 to TRBJ2-4, with 8 bases that match TRBD1. Germline values: CDR1 SGHAT, CDR2 FQNNGV. The CDR3 has 15 amino acids. V lost 4 bases, J lost 1 base, and 3 bases stayed unmatched. CDR3 DNA sequence: TGTGCCAGCAGCTCGAACAGGGGGGCCAAAAACATTCAGTACTTC. Amino acid sequence: CASSSNRGAKNIQYF.

This clone was seen only once. The sample holds other DNA sequences that translate to the same CDR3. J is TRBJ2-1 and V is TRBV6-5, with TRBD1 matching over 8 bases. This CDR3 region has 15 residues. V was clipped by 6 bases and J by 4 bases; unmatched bases: 8. CDR1 and CDR2 from the germline V gene are MNHEY and SVGAGI. The CDR3 bases are TGTGCCAGCAGCCTCACCGGGACAGGATACAATGAGCAGTTCTTC. Encoded protein: CASSLTGTGYNEQFF.

The chain links TRBV5-1 to TRBJ2-7, with D possibly being TRBD2 (5 bases). The CDR3 sequence is 13 residues long. Between the trimmed V and J ends, which lost 6 bases and 1 base, there was a span of 11 bases. Germline loops: CDR1 SGHRS, CDR2 YFSETQ. In DNA, the CDR3 is TGCGCCAGCAACTACGAGGGATCCTACGAGCAGTACTTC. It is translated as CASNYEGSYEQYF.

The chain joins TRBV27 to TRBJ2-1; 8 bases agree with TRBD1. This CDR3 region has 14 residues. Germline V gene lookup returns CDR1 MNHEY and CDR2 SMNVEV (reference sequence). With 6 bases clipped from V and 5 bases from J, the junction kept 6 bases outside the gene matches. CDR3 DNA: TGTGCCAGCAGGCGGCAGGGGGCAAACAATGAGCAGTTCTTC. This sequence encodes CASRRQGANNEQFF.

This chain connects TRBV5-1 to TRBJ1-1, with D unresolved. The ends were cut back, 2 bases at V and 4 bases at J, with 12 bases in the middle. From germline, CDR1 is SGHRS and CDR2 YFSETQ. The CDR3 has 14 amino acids. The CDR3 loop reads CASSFQPGTTEAFF. The DNA for the CDR3 is TGCGCCAGCAGCTTCCAGCCGGGTACCACTGAAGCTTTCTTT.